This T cell receptor beta chain was recovered during a study of blood T cell repertoires in COVID-19. Produced via immunoSEQ multiplex PCR; TCRdb's table is partial and in-frame only. Of about 180,000 clones in the sample, over 70% were seen once. The CDR3 totals 15 residues. Looked up from germline, CDR1 is SGHVS and CDR2 is FNYEAQ. With 3 bases removed from V and 0 bases from J, the gap between germline ends came to 9 bases. Self-reported history from a screening survey and questionnaire set each donor's cohort. This receptor was identified in a woman in her thirties or forties with acute COVID-19. The chain couples TRBV7-6 to TRBJ2-1; D gene unclear. Sequenced material: PBMCs or T cells enriched from blood (not recorded which). The CDR3 DNA reads TGTGCCAGCAGCTTGGGCAGCAGCTCCTACAATGAGCAGTTCTTC. As protein: CASSLGSSSYNEQFF.